These 11 T cell receptor beta chains originate from one sample sequenced in a study of cytomegalovirus exposure and HLA in healthy donors. Vbeta (60) and Jbeta (13) primers were used in the PCR. Clones were read by immunoSEQ multiplex PCR, and TCRdb kept only the in-frame ones, dropping some. Counted here are under 85,000 clones, around 81% occurring once; the ten biggest clones make up roughly 1.5%. The sequencing sample was made of PBMCs. These receptors all come from a middle-aged man in good health and CMV-seronegative.

The rearrangement uses TRBV29-1 and TRBJ2-1, with D maybe TRBD1 (5 bases). Germline V CDR1 and CDR2: SQVTM, ANQGSEA. Trimming took off 3 bases at V and 7 bases at J, with 13 bases between the two ends. The CDR3 is made up of 13 amino acids. The CDR3 region has the DNA TGCAGCGTTGATTCTCAGGGCCGAAATGAGCAGTTCTTC. Protein product: CSVDSQGRNEQFF.

The gene calls are TRBV18 and TRBJ2-7; D is possibly TRBD2 (5 bases). The CDR3 length is 13 residues. Germline lookup yields CDR1 KGHSH and CDR2 LQKENI. Deletions cut 4 bases from V and 5 bases from J, with 12 bases between. CDR3 nucleotides: TGTGCCAGCTCACAACATTCGAGGGACGAGCAGTACTTC. It specifies CASSQHSRDEQYF.

This chain joins TRBV2 and TRBJ2-2, with 9 bases aligning to TRBD1. This CDR3 is built from 16 residues. The germline V gene has CDR1 SNHLY and CDR2 FYNNEI. V lost 7 bases to trimming and J lost 6 bases; unmatched junction nucleotides: 12. CDR3 region: CASTRDRVVDAGELFF. CDR3 nucleotide sequence: TGTGCCAGCACCCGGGACAGGGTTGTAGACGCCGGGGAGCTGTTTTTT.

The chain couples TRBV5-6 to TRBJ2-3; TRBD1 agrees at 9 bases. The CDR3 totals 16 residues. The V and J ends lost 1 base and 3 bases, in that order; junction bases with no gene match: 6. Germline assignment: CDR1 SGHDT and CDR2 YYEEEE. CDR3 region: CASSLRPGQGTDTQYF. In nucleotides, the CDR3 is TGTGCCAGCAGCTTGAGACCGGGACAGGGTACAGATACGCAGTATTTT. Supplemented by reference TRBV5-6 and TRBJ2-3, the full variable domain reads DAGVTQSPTHLIKTRGQQVTLRCSPKSGHDTVSWYQQALGQGPQFIFQYYEEEERQRGNFPDRFSGHQFPNYSSELNVNALLLGDSALYLCASSLRPGQGTDTQYFGPGTRLTVL.

The chain combines TRBV28 with TRBJ1-2; TRBD1 might be the D (6 bases). V gave up 10 bases and J gave up 6 bases, with 18 bases separating them. The CDR3 is 13 amino acids. The germline V gene has CDR1 MDHEN and CDR2 SYDVKM. CDR3 nucleotides: TGTGCCACATTATTGGGCAGGGGCCATGGCTACACCTTC. Amino acids: CATLLGRGHGYTF.

The rearrangement uses TRBV28 and TRBJ1-2; the D gene is possibly TRBD1 (6 bases). Germline lookup yields CDR1 MDHEN and CDR2 SYDVKM. The V end lost 4 bases, the J end lost 7 bases, and 13 bases lay between the germline ends. The CDR3 contains 13 residues. CDR3 coding DNA: TGTGCCAGCAGTTATTCAGGGGATGGTGGCTACACCTTC. Residues: CASSYSGDGGYTF.

The chain combines TRBV7-3 with TRBJ2-1, with 9 bases that match TRBD2. Germline V gene sequence: CDR1 SGHTA, CDR2 FQGTGA. CDR3 length equals 15 residues. With V trimmed by 5 bases and J by 9 bases, 11 bases remained unmatched. DNA for the CDR3: TGTGCCAGCAGCCAACGTGGCGGGAGGGAGAGTGAGCAGTTCTTC. This gives the protein CASSQRGGRESEQFF.

This sequence joins TRBV25-1 and TRBJ1-2, with D possibly matching TRBD1 (6 bases). CDR3 length: 16 amino acids. Germline CDR1 is MGHDK and CDR2 is SYGVNS. The germline V and J ends were trimmed by 2 bases and 3 bases, with 16 bases remaining between them. The CDR3 nucleotides read TGTGCCAGCAGTGAAGAAACAGGGTTTGTCGACTATGGCTACACCTTC. This gives the protein CASSEETGFVDYGYTF.

The CDR3 loop is CASSIGTGHFNQPQHF. In nucleotides, the CDR3 is TGTGCCAGTAGTATAGGTACAGGCCATTTCAATCAGCCCCAGCATTTT. The chain is built from TRBV19 and TRBJ1-5, with D perhaps matching TRBD1 (5 bases). CDR1 LNHDA and CDR2 SQIVND come from the germline V gene (reference sequence). V was pared by 1 base and J by 3 bases, with 13 bases between. This CDR3 spans 16 amino acids.

The chain links TRBV7-6 to TRBJ1-3, with TRBD1 identical over 7 bases. This CDR3 is 14 amino acids long. The junction had 4 bases not matched to a gene; V was cut back by 6 bases and J by 2 bases. Looked up from germline, CDR1 is SGHVS and CDR2 is FNYEAQ. CDR3 in amino acids: CASSRQGAGNTIYF. DNA of the CDR3: TGTGCCAGCAGTCGACAGGGCGCTGGAAACACCATATATTTT.

The J gene is TRBJ2-6, the V gene TRBV19, with 8 bases lining up with TRBD1. Germline V lookup: CDR1 LNHDA, CDR2 SQIVND (reference sequence). The CDR3 has 17 residues. With 1 base clipped from V and 2 bases from J, the junction kept 4 bases outside the gene matches. The CDR3 here is CASSIVTGGTGANVLTF. In nucleotides, the CDR3 is TGTGCCAGTAGTATAGTCACAGGGGGAACTGGGGCCAACGTCCTGACTTTC.